This T cell receptor (beta chain) stems from a study of identical twins' blood T cells. Findings and caveats of the study: Twins shared about as many clonotypes as their cloneset sizes predicted.

The germline V gene has CDR1 SQVTM and CDR2 ANQGSEA. Trimming pared 5 bases from V and 5 bases from J, leaving 9 bases between. The CDR3 covers 11 residues. MiXCR was run by TCRdb on the 5' RACE reads, yielding one entry per CDR3 protein. The sample comprises about 370,000 distinct CDR3 sequences, under 30% of which are singletons, and approximately 6.6% rests with the top ten. The table lists this clonotype with many counts. Its antigen remains unknown. The specimen was PBMCs. This TCR was sampled from a woman aged 18 to 55 in good health. V and J are TRBV29-1 and TRBJ1-1; D is uncertain. CDR3 DNA sequence: TGCAGCGTTTTGACCAATACTGAAGCTTTCTTT. Amino acids: CSVLTNTEAFF.